These 30 T cell receptor beta chains share one sample of origin, sequenced in a study of T-cell reconstitution after alpha-beta-depleted transplantation in children. The library targeted TCRbeta and was prepared with unique molecular identifiers. TCRdb re-called the PCR reads through MiXCR, storing one row per CDR3 protein. The sample shows under 300,000 distinct CDR3 sequences, around a tenth of them seen only once. Sequencing was performed on peripheral blood, taken 180 days after TCRalphabeta/CD19-depleted stem cell transplant. The source of these receptors is a male patient aged 2-15 years who had a stem cell transplant for chronic granulomatous disease, so the T cells may come from the graft donor.

In this sample, this clonotype turned up many times. V is TRBV7-2 and J is TRBJ2-7, with D perhaps TRBD2 (5 bases). This CDR3 comprises 16 residues. Germline lookup yields CDR1 SGHTA and CDR2 FQGNSA. Trimming shortened V by 1 base and J by 1 base, and 14 bases separated the two germline ends. In DNA, the CDR3 is TGTGCCAGCAGCTTAGGCCCAGCGGATAATTCCTACGAGCAGTACTTC. Residues: CASSLGPADNSYEQYF.

This clonotype was recorded a few times. The CDR3 region has the DNA TGTGCCAGCAGACCCCCAGGAAAGGGGGAGACCCAGTACTTC. Translation gives CASRPPGKGETQYF. This sequence joins TRBV7-9 and TRBJ2-5; D may be TRBD1 (5 bases). The V gene's germline CDR1 is SEHNR and CDR2 FQNEAQ (reference sequence). This CDR3 has 14 residues. V lost 6 bases and J lost 5, with 16 bases in between.

In this sample, this clonotype turned up many times. This rearrangement joins TRBV28 to TRBJ1-5, with 10 nucleotides matching TRBD1. The CDR3 consists of 17 residues. Germline CDR1 and CDR2: MDHEN and SYDVKM. V was clipped by 3 bases and J by 4 bases; unmatched bases: 9. This CDR3 reads CASSFFRTGGKNQPQHF. In nucleotides, the CDR3 is TGTGCCAGCAGTTTTTTCCGGACAGGGGGAAAAAATCAGCCCCAGCATTTT.

This clonotype was counted many times. This CDR3 reads CASSQDRTRYNEQFF. CDR3 in DNA: TGCGCCAGCAGCCAAGATCGTACCCGCTACAATGAGCAGTTCTTC. The chain combines TRBV4-3 with TRBJ2-1, with D uncertain. From germline, CDR1 is LGHNA and CDR2 YSLEER. CDR3 length: 15 amino acids. Trimming removed 0 bases at V and 3 bases at J, with 9 bases between.

There are many counts of this clonotype. The rearrangement links TRBV20-1 to TRBJ2-7, with D possibly TRBD1 on 5 matching bases. V lost 0 bases to trimming and J lost 3 bases, with 12 bases between them. Germline lookup yields CDR1 DFQATT and CDR2 SNEGSKA (reference sequence). The CDR3 consists of 14 residues. CDR3 in amino acids: CSARDLWGSYEQYF. In DNA form, the CDR3 reads TGCAGTGCTAGAGATCTCTGGGGCAGCTACGAGCAGTACTTC.

This clonotype was observed many times. This sequence joins TRBV20-1 and TRBJ2-3, with D tentatively TRBD1 or TRBD2 (5 bases each). Trimming pared 5 bases from V and 6 bases from J, leaving 15 bases between. This CDR3 is built from 13 residues. Germline assignment: CDR1 DFQATT and CDR2 SNEGSKA (reference sequence). CDR3 sequence: CSAVGGGADTQYF. The CDR3 bases are TGCAGTGCTGTGGGTGGGGGAGCGGATACGCAGTATTTT.

In its sample, this clonotype was seen many times. This chain links TRBV20-1 with TRBJ2-7; 14 bases line up with TRBD2. V trimming: 7 bases; J trimming: 3 bases; junction bases outside the gene matches: 5. There are 14 residues in the CDR3. Germline-derived CDR1 and CDR2 are DFQATT and SNEGSKA (reference sequence). The CDR3 spells CSVATSGRGYEQYF. In nucleotides, the CDR3 is TGCAGTGTTGCGACTAGCGGGAGGGGCTACGAGCAGTACTTC.

There are many counts of this clonotype. The chain is built from TRBV20-1 and TRBJ2-1, with unresolved D. Germline lookup yields CDR1 DFQATT and CDR2 SNEGSKA (reference sequence). Trimming shortened V by 1 base and J by 4 bases, and 11 bases separated the two germline ends. The CDR3 is made up of 14 amino acids. Here the CDR3 DNA reads TGCAGTGCTAGAGCCCCACTGGGTTACAATGAGCAGTTCTTC. Translation gives CSARAPLGYNEQFF.

This clonotype occurred many times. V is TRBV15 and J is TRBJ1-3; the D gene is possibly TRBD1 (5 bases). This CDR3 comprises 15 residues. Germline CDR1 reads LNHNV; CDR2 reads YYDKDF (reference sequence). Trimming left V 4 bases short and J 0 bases short, with 10 bases between. The chain's CDR3 is CATSKRGVSGNTIYF. As DNA, the CDR3 is TGTGCCACCAGCAAAAGGGGAGTCTCTGGAAACACCATATATTTT.

This clonotype was detected ten times or more. This rearrangement joins TRBV11-2 to TRBJ2-3, with TRBD1 matching over 7 bases. CDR3 length: 15 residues. V was clipped by 3 bases and J by 0 bases; unmatched bases: 3. Germline CDR1 reads SGHAT; CDR2 reads FQNNGV. The CDR3 region has the DNA TGTGCCAGCAGCTTTGCGACAGGGAGCACAGATACGCAGTATTTT. Residues: CASSFATGSTDTQYF. Based on the CDR3 plus reference TRBV11-2 and TRBJ2-3, the full variable domain is EAGVAQSPRYKIIEKRQSVAFWCNPISGHATLYWYQQILGQGPKLLIQFQNNGVVDDSQLPKDRFSAERLKGVDSTLKIQPAKLEDSAVYLCASSFATGSTDTQYFGPGTRLTVL.

This clonotype occurred many times. Mismatch with germline at one junction end may stem from a read error. The rearrangement links TRBV18 to TRBJ2-7; 9 bases line up with TRBD2. CDR1 is KGHSH, CDR2 LQKENI, per germline. This CDR3 is 14 amino acids long. The CDR3 DNA sequence: TGTGCCAGCTCACCGGCTACGGCGGGAGGGCCCCTTGTGTTC. This sequence encodes CASSPATAGGPLVF.

There are many counts of this clonotype. The chain joins TRBV5-1 to TRBJ2-5; a weak D match, TRBD1 (6 bases). The length of the CDR3 is 15 residues. V dropped 4 bases and J dropped 4 bases, with 17 bases sitting between them. The V gene's germline CDR1 is SGHRS and CDR2 YFSETQ. In DNA form, the CDR3 reads TGCGCCAGCAGCAAGGGACATACCCGTGGAGAGACCCAGTACTTC. It is translated as CASSKGHTRGETQYF.

At least ten counts were recorded for this clonotype. The CDR3 reads CASSLDSLNEQFF. As DNA, the CDR3 is TGTGCCAGCAGCCTAGACAGTTTGAATGAGCAGTTCTTC. This chain uses TRBV28 with TRBJ2-1, with D tentatively TRBD1 (5 bases). This CDR3 spans 13 amino acids. Germline-derived CDR1 and CDR2 are MDHEN and SYDVKM. V was trimmed by 6 bases and J by 7 bases, leaving 13 bases between them.

The sample holds many counts of this clonotype. The chain couples TRBV5-1 to TRBJ2-3; D is uncertain. Germline V gene sequence: CDR1 SGHRS, CDR2 YFSETQ. Trimming cost V 0 bases and J 0 bases, with 11 bases left between them. The CDR3 extends over 16 amino acids. CDR3 loop: CASSLVASRSTDTQYF. CDR3 nucleotides: TGCGCCAGCAGCTTGGTAGCTAGTAGGAGCACAGATACGCAGTATTTT.

This clonotype was recorded many times. J is TRBJ2-1 and V is TRBV12-3 or TRBV12-4, with TRBD2 as a possible D gene (6 bases). This CDR3 spans 15 amino acids. The V end was cut by 5 bases, the J end by 4 bases, with 15 bases between. As DNA, the CDR3 is TGTGCCAGCAGTGGATCCGGGACTGATTACAATGAGCAGTTCTTC. This translates into CASSGSGTDYNEQFF.

This clonotype appeared many times. The chain recombines TRBV11-2 with TRBJ2-6; TRBD2 agrees at 11 bases. The J segment lost 4 bases and the V segment lost 0 bases, leaving 5 bases of the junction unmatched. From germline, CDR1 is SGHAT and CDR2 FQNNGV. The CDR3 spans 18 residues. CDR3 nucleotides: TGTGCCAGCAGCTTAGAACTAGCGGGAGTCTCCGGGGCCAACGTCCTGACTTTC. It specifies CASSLELAGVSGANVLTF.

Comment on this clonotype: This could be a read error, since a much larger clone is one nucleotide away. DNA of the CDR3: TGCAGCGTTGAAGATGAGTGGGGGCTGGAGACCCCGTACTTC. The encoded protein is CSVEDEWGLETPYF. The chain joins TRBV29-1 to TRBJ2-5; D possibly corresponds to TRBD1 (6 bases). Germline V gene lookup returns CDR1 SQVTM and CDR2 ANQGSEA. This CDR3 contains 14 residues.

This clonotype was recorded many times. The chain recombines TRBV20-1 with TRBJ1-5; no clear D. The germline V gene has CDR1 DFQATT and CDR2 SNEGSKA (reference sequence). Trimming removed 5 bases from V and 1 base from J, with 9 bases in between. The CDR3 contains 13 residues. CDR3 in DNA: TGCAGTGCTCGCCTAGGGAGCAATCAGCCCCAGCATTTT. It specifies CSARLGSNQPQHF.

This clonotype was seen ten or more times. V usage is TRBV18 and J usage is TRBJ2-5, with 7 bases that match TRBD2. The CDR3 has 17 residues. V was clipped by 3 bases and J by 5 bases; unmatched bases: 15. Germline V lookup: CDR1 KGHSH, CDR2 LQKENI. The CDR3 reads CASSPGRTSGIQETQYF. In nucleotides, the CDR3 is TGTGCCAGCTCACCGGGGCGGACTAGTGGTATTCAGGAGACCCAGTACTTC. The full variable domain, completed using reference TRBV18 and TRBJ2-5, is NAGVMQNPRHLVRRRGQEARLRCSPMKGHSHVYWYRQLPEEGLKFMVYLQKENIIDESGMPKERFSAEFPKEGPSILRIQQVVRGDSAAYFCASSPGRTSGIQETQYFGPGTRLLVL.

With regard to this clonotype: A read error may explain this, as a much larger clone is one base away. The chain couples TRBV11-1 to TRBJ2-1; D possibly corresponds to TRBD2 (6 bases). In germline, CDR1 is SGHAT, CDR2 FQDESV (reference sequence). The CDR3 extends over 16 amino acids. V lost 8 bases to trimming and J lost 3 bases, with 20 bases between them. CDR3 sequence (DNA): TGTGCCAGCGGCGGCATCAGCGCCGGGGGCTACAATGAGCAGTTCTTC. Encoded protein: CASGGISAGGYNEQFF.

There are many counts of this clonotype. This sequence joins TRBV21-1 and TRBJ1-1; the table's D call of TRBD1 was not tested on the DNA. TRBV21-1 is designated a pseudogene. There are 15 residues in the CDR3. CDR3 sequence: CASSNSGDPGTEAFF. CDR3 in DNA: TGTGCCAGCAGCAATTCGGGGGATCCCGGCACTGAAGCTTTCTTT.

This clonotype was observed many times. The rearrangement joins TRBV25-1 to TRBJ2-1; the D is unclear. The germline CDR1 and CDR2 sequences are MGHDK and SYGVNS. This CDR3 is built from 16 residues. Trimming shortened V by 1 base and J by 2 bases, and 12 bases separated the two germline ends. The CDR3 sequence: CASSESWGSPYNEQFF. CDR3 bases: TGTGCCAGCAGTGAATCTTGGGGAAGCCCCTACAATGAGCAGTTCTTC. The full variable domain, its missing parts supplied by reference TRBV25-1 and TRBJ2-1, is EADIYQTPRYLVIGTGKKITLECSQTMGHDKMYWYQQDPGMELHLIHYSYGVNSTEKGDLSSESTVSRIRTEHFPLTLESARPSHTSQYLCASSESWGSPYNEQFFGPGTRLTVL.

There are many counts of this clonotype. This chain uses TRBV10-3 with TRBJ2-1, with 12 bases fitting TRBD2. Germline CDR1 and CDR2: ENHRY and SYGVKD. V shed 3 bases and J 7 bases; nucleotides not matched to a gene: 4. This CDR3 is 15 amino acids long. DNA for the CDR3: TGTGCCATCAGTGATACTAGCGGGGGGACAAATGAGCAGTTCTTC. Its protein is CAISDTSGGTNEQFF.

This clonotype was recorded once. V gene TRBV7-2 combines with J gene TRBJ2-1; D is uncertain. The germline V gene has CDR1 SGHTA and CDR2 FQGNSA. With 7 bases removed from V and 0 bases from J, the gap between germline ends came to 13 bases. The CDR3 is 15 residues long. Written as DNA, the CDR3 is TGTGCCAGCAAGATTAGCCGGAGCTCCTACAATGAGCAGTTCTTC. Residues: CASKISRSSYNEQFF.

This rearrangement joins TRBV12-3 or TRBV12-4 to TRBJ2-1; 12 bases are shared with TRBD2. The CDR3 sequence is 18 residues long. Trimming took 7 bases from V and 1 from J; bases not matched to a gene: 11. CDR3: CASNRQTSGGWSYNEQFF. The CDR3 nucleotides are TGTGCCAGCAACCGTCAAACTAGCGGGGGGTGGTCCTACAATGAGCAGTTCTTC.

This clonotype was seen ten or more times. The chain carries TRBV6-2 or TRBV6-3 and TRBJ2-6; TRBD2 might be the D (5 bases). The CDR3 length is 17 residues. V was trimmed by 3 bases and J by 2 bases, leaving 14 bases between them. The germline gives CDR1 MNHEY, CDR2 SVGEGT. CDR3 nucleotide sequence: TGTGCCAGCAGTTATCCCGGGAACGGTCCTGGGGCCAACGTCCTGACTTTC. Translating gives CASSYPGNGPGANVLTF.

Many counts were recorded for this clonotype. The chain uses TRBV20-1 and TRBJ2-1; TRBD2 matches at 7 bases. CDR1 DFQATT and CDR2 SNEGSKA come from the germline V gene (reference sequence). J was trimmed by 0 bases and V by 3 bases; bases with no gene match: 2. The CDR3 runs 14 residues. CDR3 sequence: CSARGLLSYNEQFF. Here the CDR3 DNA reads TGCAGTGCTAGGGGACTACTCTCCTACAATGAGCAGTTCTTC.

Ten or more counts support this clonotype. This rearrangement joins TRBV5-1 to TRBJ1-2; D gene uncertain. The germline V gene has CDR1 SGHRS and CDR2 YFSETQ. CDR3 length: 15 amino acids. Between the trimmed V and J ends, which lost 4 bases and 4 bases, there was a span of 17 bases. The CDR3 coding sequence is TGCGCCAGCAGCCTTAACATTCGGACGGGCTATGGCTACACCTTC. This sequence encodes CASSLNIRTGYGYTF.

As for this clonotype: Possible read error: a much larger clone is one base away. This chain links TRBV12-5 with TRBJ2-3; 9 bases line up with TRBD1. The CDR3 totals 14 residues. Germline V gives CDR1 LGHNT, CDR2 FRNRAP. For the CDR3, the DNA is TGTGCTAGTGGTTCGGGACAGGGCGCAGATACGCCGTATTTT. It translates to CASGSGQGADTPYF.

This clonotype has at least ten counts. V is TRBV7-9 and J is TRBJ2-3; 8 bases agree with TRBD2. Germline trimming cut 6 bases from V and 5 bases from J; bases unmatched to any gene: 4. The CDR3 totals 13 residues. The germline gives CDR1 SEHNR, CDR2 FQNEAQ (reference sequence). The CDR3 protein is CASRRLAGDTQYF. In nucleotides, the CDR3 is TGTGCCAGCAGGAGGCTAGCGGGAGATACGCAGTATTTT.